This is a list of T cell receptor beta chains from one sample in a study of blood T cell repertoires in COVID-19. Produced via immunoSEQ multiplex PCR; TCRdb's table is partial and in-frame only. This repertoire shows 5,000 or so clones, about 91% found once; its top ten account for about 42%. Specimen: peripheral blood. The receptors shown here come from a man between 70 and 80 years old with COVID-19, enrolled during active disease. Each CDR3 is given with its conserved first and last residue. Fields, in order: clone size, J gene, V gene, D gene, CDR3 protein, CDR3 DNA. The D gene is left open where the match is weak. Clone size appears in some rows only: once, few, many, or a class for an expanded clone.

clone size: few
J gene: TRBJ2-7
V gene: TRBV19
D gene: TRBD1
CDR3 protein: CASSIGDSAYEQYF
CDR3 DNA: TGTGCCAGTAGTATAGGGGACAGTGCCTACGAGCAGTACTTC

clone size: NA
J gene: TRBJ2-1
V gene: TRBV11-2
D gene: TRBD2
CDR3 protein: CASSGSLLAGPYNEQFF
CDR3 DNA: TGTGCCAGCAGCGGAAGCCTTCTAGCGGGGCCCTACAATGAGCAGTTCTTC

clone size: NA
J gene: TRBJ2-1
V gene: TRBV27
D gene: TRBD2
CDR3 protein: CASSLEGSGRITYNEQFF
CDR3 DNA: TGTGCCAGCAGTTTAGAAGGTAGCGGGAGGATTACCTACAATGAGCAGTTCTTC

clone size: NA
J gene: TRBJ1-2
V gene: TRBV5-5
D gene: TRBD1
CDR3 protein: CASSRQGPANYGYTF
CDR3 DNA: TGTGCCAGCAGCAGACAGGGTCCCGCTAACTATGGCTACACCTTC

clone size: once
J gene: TRBJ2-3
V gene: TRBV7-6
D gene: TRBD1
CDR3 protein: CASSRTGGSTDTQYF
CDR3 DNA: TGTGCCAGCAGCCGGACAGGCGGAAGCACAGATACGCAGTATTTT

clone size: NA
J gene: TRBJ1-5
V gene: TRBV2
D gene: NA
CDR3 protein: CASTLGGGDQPQHF
CDR3 DNA: TGTGCCAGCACCCTGGGAGGGGGTGATCAGCCCCAGCATTTT

clone size: NA
J gene: TRBJ2-1
V gene: TRBV5-6
D gene: NA
CDR3 protein: CASTQSPGSYNEQFF
CDR3 DNA: TGTGCCAGCACCCAGTCTCCGGGCTCCTACAATGAGCAGTTCTTC

clone size: NA
J gene: TRBJ2-4
V gene: TRBV20-1
D gene: TRBD2
CDR3 protein: CSASRVAGGRGKNIQYF
CDR3 DNA: TGCAGTGCTAGTAGGGTAGCGGGAGGGCGTGGCAAAAACATTCAGTACTTC

clone size: NA
J gene: TRBJ2-3
V gene: TRBV18
D gene: NA
CDR3 protein: CASSLLEDTQYF
CDR3 DNA: TGTGCCAGCTCGCTACTAGAAGATACGCAGTATTTT

clone size: NA
J gene: TRBJ1-1
V gene: TRBV7-9
D gene: NA
CDR3 protein: CASSGTGVPTEAFF
CDR3 DNA: TGTGCCAGCAGCGGGACGGGAGTTCCCACTGAAGCTTTCTTT

clone size: NA
J gene: TRBJ2-5
V gene: TRBV20-1
D gene: NA
CDR3 protein: CSASRYGRGEETQYF
CDR3 DNA: TGCAGTGCTAGTCGTTATGGCAGGGGAGAGGAGACCCAGTACTTC

clone size: NA
J gene: TRBJ1-1
V gene: TRBV10-3
D gene: NA
CDR3 protein: CAISEPTGGVNTEAFF
CDR3 DNA: TGTGCCATCAGTGAGCCCACGGGGGGGGTGAACACTGAAGCTTTCTTT

clone size: NA
J gene: TRBJ1-4
V gene: TRBV7-9
D gene: TRBD1
CDR3 protein: CASSSVGDSRNEKLFF
CDR3 DNA: TGTGCCAGCAGCTCTGTCGGGGACAGTAGAAATGAAAAACTGTTTTTT

clone size: NA
J gene: TRBJ1-2
V gene: TRBV13
D gene: NA
CDR3 protein: CASSLPRAYGYTF
CDR3 DNA: TGTGCCAGCAGCCTCCCGAGGGCCTATGGCTACACCTTC

clone size: NA
J gene: TRBJ2-3
V gene: TRBV7-9
D gene: TRBD2
CDR3 protein: CASSPSGISTDTQYF
CDR3 DNA: TGTGCCAGCAGCCCAAGCGGGATTAGCACAGATACGCAGTATTTT

clone size: NA
J gene: TRBJ2-7
V gene: TRBV5-1
D gene: TRBD2
CDR3 protein: CASSLDGRGLYEQYF
CDR3 DNA: TGCGCCAGCAGCTTGGACGGGAGGGGACTCTACGAGCAGTACTTC

clone size: NA
J gene: TRBJ1-5
V gene: TRBV5-8
D gene: NA
CDR3 protein: CASSLDIQPQHF
CDR3 DNA: TGTGCCAGCAGCTTGGACATTCAGCCCCAGCATTTT

clone size: NA
J gene: TRBJ2-5
V gene: TRBV12-3/TRBV12-4
D gene: TRBD2
CDR3 protein: CASSFKAGAQYF
CDR3 DNA: TGTGCCAGCAGTTTTAAAGCGGGAGCCCAGTACTTC

clone size: once
J gene: TRBJ2-7
V gene: TRBV11-2
D gene: NA
CDR3 protein: CASRGVAGLEQYF
CDR3 DNA: TGTGCCAGCAGAGGTGTGGCAGGGCTCGAGCAGTACTTC

clone size: NA
J gene: TRBJ1-1
V gene: TRBV11-3
D gene: NA
CDR3 protein: CASSPTAGKAFF
CDR3 DNA: TGTGCCAGCAGCCCCACAGCCGGGAAAGCTTTCTTT

clone size: NA
J gene: TRBJ2-5
V gene: TRBV24-1
D gene: NA
CDR3 protein: CATRTPRQETQYF
CDR3 DNA: TGTGCCACCAGGACACCCAGACAAGAGACCCAGTACTTC

clone size: NA
J gene: TRBJ2-1
V gene: TRBV7-9
D gene: TRBD2
CDR3 protein: CASSLGIPGLADNEQFF
CDR3 DNA: TGTGCCAGCAGCTTAGGAATTCCGGGACTAGCAGACAATGAGCAGTTCTTC

clone size: NA
J gene: TRBJ2-2
V gene: TRBV7-9
D gene: TRBD2
CDR3 protein: CASSLDGLAGVTGELFF
CDR3 DNA: TGTGCCAGCAGCTTAGACGGACTAGCGGGGGTCACCGGGGAGCTGTTTTTT

clone size: NA
J gene: TRBJ2-7
V gene: TRBV27
D gene: TRBD1
CDR3 protein: CASRDRLGYEQYF
CDR3 DNA: TGTGCCAGTAGGGACAGGCTGGGCTACGAGCAGTACTTC

clone size: once
J gene: TRBJ1-2
V gene: TRBV5-1
D gene: NA
CDR3 protein: CASSFRGDYGYTF
CDR3 DNA: TGCGCCAGCAGCTTCAGGGGCGACTATGGCTACACCTTC

clone size: NA
J gene: TRBJ2-3
V gene: TRBV7-8
D gene: TRBD2
CDR3 protein: CASSWGLAGGTDTQYF
CDR3 DNA: TGTGCCAGCAGCTGGGGACTAGCGGGGGGAACAGATACGCAGTATTTT

clone size: NA
J gene: TRBJ2-3
V gene: TRBV7-2
D gene: NA
CDR3 protein: CASSFGGGSTDTQYF
CDR3 DNA: TGTGCCAGCAGCTTCGGTGGGGGCAGCACAGATACGCAGTATTTT

clone size: NA
J gene: TRBJ1-2
V gene: TRBV2
D gene: NA
CDR3 protein: CASSIKGRVDGYTF
CDR3 DNA: TGTGCCAGCAGCATAAAGGGGCGAGTTGATGGCTACACCTTC

clone size: once
J gene: TRBJ2-5
V gene: TRBV7-2
D gene: TRBD1
CDR3 protein: CASSARDRVAETQYF
CDR3 DNA: TGTGCCAGCAGCGCCCGGGACAGGGTGGCAGAGACCCAGTACTTC

clone size: NA
J gene: TRBJ1-2
V gene: TRBV5-4
D gene: NA
CDR3 protein: CASSPTGTAPPYGYTF
CDR3 DNA: TGTGCCAGCAGCCCTACCGGGACTGCACCCCCTTATGGCTACACCTTC

clone size: once
J gene: TRBJ1-2
V gene: TRBV6-1
D gene: TRBD1
CDR3 protein: CASSDPGGNYGYTF
CDR3 DNA: TGTGCCAGCAGTGATCCAGGGGGCAACTATGGCTACACCTTC

clone size: NA
J gene: TRBJ1-1
V gene: TRBV12-3/TRBV12-4
D gene: NA
CDR3 protein: CASSRFAQAEAFF
CDR3 DNA: TGTGCCAGCAGCCGATTTGCGCAGGCTGAAGCTTTCTTT

clone size: NA
J gene: TRBJ2-1
V gene: TRBV7-9
D gene: TRBD2
CDR3 protein: CASSPLAGGPHEQFF
CDR3 DNA: TGTGCCAGCAGCCCACTAGCGGGAGGCCCCCATGAGCAGTTCTTC

clone size: NA
J gene: TRBJ2-7
V gene: TRBV4-1
D gene: TRBD2
CDR3 protein: CASSHGTSGYEQYF
CDR3 DNA: TGCGCCAGCAGCCACGGGACTAGTGGATACGAGCAGTACTTC

clone size: NA
J gene: TRBJ1-4
V gene: TRBV30
D gene: NA
CDR3 protein: CAWGENEKLFF
CDR3 DNA: TGTGCCTGGGGCGAGAATGAAAAACTGTTTTTT

clone size: NA
J gene: TRBJ1-5
V gene: TRBV5-1
D gene: TRBD1
CDR3 protein: CASSLGDRDSQPQHF
CDR3 DNA: TGCGCCAGCAGCTTGGGGGACAGGGACAGTCAGCCCCAGCATTTT

clone size: NA
J gene: TRBJ2-5
V gene: TRBV5-1
D gene: NA
CDR3 protein: CASSFRETQYF
CDR3 DNA: TGCGCCAGCAGCTTTCGGGAGACCCAGTACTTC

clone size: NA
J gene: TRBJ1-5
V gene: TRBV2
D gene: TRBD1
CDR3 protein: CASNGYGTGFNQPQHF
CDR3 DNA: TGTGCCAGCAATGGGTACGGGACAGGGTTTAATCAGCCCCAGCATTTT

clone size: NA
J gene: TRBJ1-5
V gene: TRBV10-2
D gene: TRBD1
CDR3 protein: CASTGQLYQPQHF
CDR3 DNA: TGCGCCAGTACGGGACAGCTTTATCAGCCCCAGCATTTT

clone size: NA
J gene: TRBJ1-4
V gene: TRBV6-5
D gene: NA
CDR3 protein: CASNRVRSEKLFF
CDR3 DNA: TGTGCCAGCAACAGAGTACGTAGTGAAAAACTGTTTTTT

clone size: NA
J gene: TRBJ1-2
V gene: TRBV7-8
D gene: NA
CDR3 protein: CAVRGIKGGYTF
CDR3 DNA: TGTGCCGTTAGGGGGATCAAGGGTGGCTACACCTTC

clone size: NA
J gene: TRBJ2-1
V gene: TRBV13
D gene: NA
CDR3 protein: CASSLAGRNEQFF
CDR3 DNA: TGTGCCAGCAGCTTAGCGGGGAGGAATGAGCAGTTCTTC

clone size: NA
J gene: TRBJ2-7
V gene: TRBV21-1
D gene: NA
CDR3 protein: CASSQWDRGAGEQYF
CDR3 DNA: TGTGCCAGCAGCCAGTGGGACAGGGGAGCTGGCGAGCAGTACTTC

clone size: NA
J gene: TRBJ1-1
V gene: TRBV2
D gene: TRBD1
CDR3 protein: CASSGDSWNTEAFF
CDR3 DNA: TGTGCCAGCAGTGGGGACAGTTGGAACACTGAAGCTTTCTTT

clone size: NA
J gene: TRBJ1-1
V gene: TRBV4-1
D gene: TRBD1
CDR3 protein: CASSQDRWDRLWNTEAFF
CDR3 DNA: TGCGCCAGCAGCCAAGATCGATGGGACAGGTTGTGGAACACTGAAGCTTTCTTT

clone size: NA
J gene: TRBJ2-5
V gene: TRBV6-6
D gene: NA
CDR3 protein: CASSQDSVEETQYF
CDR3 DNA: TGTGCCAGCAGTCAGGACTCTGTGGAGGAGACCCAGTACTTC